This T cell receptor beta chain was profiled in a study of blood T cell repertoires in COVID-19. The CDR3 sequence is 15 residues long. CDR1 and CDR2 (germline): GTSNPN, SVGIG (reference sequence). Trimming at V came to 6 bases and at J to 2 bases, leaving 9 bases not matched to a gene. Sequenced by immunoSEQ multiplex PCR; TCRdb stores in-frame clones only, minus some. The table shows 270,000 or so clones, with approximately 84% occurring only once. The sequenced sample consisted of peripheral blood. V gene TRBV30 combines with J gene TRBJ2-5; 10 positions match TRBD2. The TCR comes from a human donor with COVID-19, enrolled during active disease. The donor label of this sample is uncertain. The CDR3 coding sequence is TGTGCCTGTCCCATAGCGGGAGGTAGTCAAGAGACCCAGTACTTC. It yields the protein CACPIAGGSQETQYF.